Listed below are T cell receptor beta chains from one sample, sequenced in a study of cytomegalovirus exposure and HLA in healthy donors. Clones were sequenced by immunoSEQ multiplex PCR, and TCRdb holds only the in-frame ones, with some missing. In the table there are around 200,000 clones, approximately 80% of which are singletons. The sample was PBMCs. Every receptor here comes from a girl aged 5-17 years in good health and CMV-seronegative. The CDR3 runs from the conserved cysteine through the conserved F or W. The order of the fields is V gene, J gene, clone size, D gene, CDR3 DNA, CDR3 protein. D genes are given only for firm matches. Not all rows give a size; the values are once, few, many and, for expanded clones, a class.

TRBV9	TRBJ1-2	-	-	TGTGCCAGCAGCGTAGGGTTGGGAGGAGGGAGCGGCTACACCTTC	CASSVGLGGGSGYTF
TRBV6-5	TRBJ1-1	-	-	TGTGCCAGCAGTTACTCGAGAGTGGGCGGGGCGACTGAAGCTTTCTTT	CASSYSRVGGATEAFF
TRBV19	TRBJ1-5	-	-	TGTGCCAGCAAAGACAGGCCGATGAGTTATCAGCCCCAGCATTTT	CASKDRPMSYQPQHF
TRBV5-1	TRBJ1-1	-	-	TGCGCCAGCAGACGGACAGAAAACACTGAAGCTTTCTTT	CASRRTENTEAFF
TRBV28	TRBJ2-5	once	TRBD1	TGTGCCAGCAGCCCAACAGGGGGTCGGGAGACCCAGTACTTC	CASSPTGGRETQYF
TRBV10-1	TRBJ1-5	-	-	TGCGCCAGCAGCAAAACCGGGCGTTGGACCACGAGGGCCAATCAGCCCCAGCATTTT	CASSKTGRWTTRANQPQHF
TRBV5-6	TRBJ1-1	-	-	TGTGCCAGCACCCCGCTAGGACAATCGAACACTGAAGCTTTCTTT	CASTPLGQSNTEAFF
TRBV5-6	TRBJ2-7	-	-	TGTGCCAGCAGCTTGGTTATCGGGACTCCATACGAGCAGTACTTC	CASSLVIGTPYEQYF
TRBV5-6	TRBJ1-5	-	TRBD1	TGTGCCAGCAGCTCGACAGGGATCAATCAGCCCCAGCATTTT	CASSSTGINQPQHF
TRBV7-9	TRBJ2-1	-	-	TGTGCCAGCCGGAGCTTAGACGGGAGCAGATACAATGAGCAGTTCTTC	CASRSLDGSRYNEQFF
TRBV4-2	TRBJ1-2	-	-	TGTGCCAGCAGCCAAGAACAGCTTCGGGGCTACACCTTC	CASSQEQLRGYTF
TRBV7-8	TRBJ2-1	-	-	TGTGCCAGCAGCAGTCGGTATTCCTACAATGAGCAGTTCTTC	CASSSRYSYNEQFF
TRBV7-2	TRBJ2-1	-	-	TGTGCCAGCAGCTTAGCTCTGGGGGCGAACTACAATGAGCAGTTCTTC	CASSLALGANYNEQFF
TRBV25-1	TRBJ2-5	-	-	TGTGCCAGCAGTGACTTTCGGTACCAAGAGACCCAGTACTTC	CASSDFRYQETQYF
TRBV6-5	TRBJ1-5	-	-	TGTGCCAGCAGTTACGAGCCCAGGGGACAGCCCCAGCATTTT	CASSYEPRGQPQHF
TRBV5-1	TRBJ1-1	-	-	TGCGCCAGCAGTGCAGGGGTGAACACTGAAGCTTTCTTT	CASSAGVNTEAFF
TRBV19	TRBJ1-1	once	TRBD1	TGTGCCAGTAGTACGGGACAGGGCCGATCCATGAACACTGAAGCTTTCTTT	CASSTGQGRSMNTEAFF
TRBV5-8	TRBJ1-1	-	-	TGTGCCAGCAGCAGGGGACTAATGAACACTGAAGCTTTCTTT	CASSRGLMNTEAFF
TRBV5-8	TRBJ2-1	-	TRBD2	TGTGCCAGCAGCTTTGTAGCGGGAGCTGAGCAGTTCTTC	CASSFVAGAEQFF
TRBV6-1	TRBJ1-1	-	-	TGTGCCAGCAGTCCGGACATCTCACTGAACACTGAAGCTTTCTTT	CASSPDISLNTEAFF
TRBV19	TRBJ1-4	-	TRBD1	TGTGCCAGTCCGGTTGGGGGACAGGCGGCTAAAGGGGAGGAAAAACTGTTTTTT	CASPVGGQAAKGEEKLFF
TRBV6-6	TRBJ2-7	few	TRBD1	TGTGCCAGCACCTTGTCCGGGACAGCGACCTACGAGCAGTACTTC	CASTLSGTATYEQYF
TRBV4-1	TRBJ1-1	-	-	TGCGCCAGCAGCCAAGAAACCCGGGGAAGTACTGAAGCTTTCTTT	CASSQETRGSTEAFF
TRBV7-6	TRBJ2-7	-	TRBD1	TGTGCCAGCAGCCTACTCAGGGGGCCCTACGAGCAGTACTTC	CASSLLRGPYEQYF
TRBV30	TRBJ1-4	few	-	TGTGCCTGGAGTGCCGGGGGAAGGGTCGGCGAAAAACTGTTTTTT	CAWSAGGRVGEKLFF
TRBV11-2	TRBJ2-7	-	-	TGTGCCAGCAGCTTAGCTCTGGGGGCCCTTGGCTACGAGCAGTACTTC	CASSLALGALGYEQYF
TRBV4-2	TRBJ2-7	-	-	TGTGCCAGCAGCCAAGACCGGGGGTCGGGCCACGAGCAGTACTTC	CASSQDRGSGHEQYF
TRBV28	TRBJ2-7	once	TRBD1	TGTGCCAGCAGGACCCTCGGGACAGGGTTTGGGCAGTACTTC	CASRTLGTGFGQYF
TRBV5-6	TRBJ2-2	-	TRBD1	TGTGCCAGCAGCTCCAAAGGGACAGGAACCGGGGAGCTGTTTTTT	CASSSKGTGTGELFF
TRBV5-1	TRBJ2-3	-	-	TGCGCCAGCAGCTTGGGTCTGGGGGCGAGCACAGATACGCAGTATTTT	CASSLGLGASTDTQYF
TRBV27	TRBJ1-1	-	TRBD1	TGTGCCAGCAGTTTTCAGGGGGGACTTAACACTGAAGCTTTCTTT	CASSFQGGLNTEAFF
TRBV10-3	TRBJ2-7	-	-	TGTGCCACCGGGATCTCTCCCTACGAGCAGTACTTC	CATGISPYEQYF
TRBV6-5	TRBJ2-1	-	-	TGTGCCAGCAGCCACGGCGGGGTTACGGTCTTC	CASSHGGVTVF
TRBV7-3	TRBJ1-2	-	-	TGTGCCAGCAGCTCGTACTATGGCTACACCTTC	CASSSYYGYTF
TRBV19	TRBJ1-2	-	TRBD1	TGTGCCAGTAGTACCCAAATGACAGGGTCCTATGGCTACACCTTC	CASSTQMTGSYGYTF
TRBV7-2	TRBJ2-7	few	-	TGTGCCAGCAGCTTAGAAGGCAGGGGTTTACCCTACGAGCAGTACTTC	CASSLEGRGLPYEQYF
TRBV9	TRBJ2-2	-	TRBD2	TGTGCCAGCGGGTGGGCTAGCGGTGCGAACACCGGGGAGCTGTTTTTT	CASGWASGANTGELFF
TRBV27	TRBJ2-2	-	-	TGTGCCAGCAGTTTACGTCCCAGGACTGGCGACACCGGGGAGCTGTTTTTT	CASSLRPRTGDTGELFF
TRBV27	TRBJ2-1	-	TRBD2	TGTGCCAGCAGTATCCCCGGGGGGGCGCGCAATGAGCAGTTCTTC	CASSIPGGARNEQFF
TRBV4-2	TRBJ2-2	-	TRBD2	TGTGCCAGCAGCCCGACTAGCGGGGGTGCCGGGGAGCTGTTTTTT	CASSPTSGGAGELFF
TRBV5-1	TRBJ1-2	-	-	TGCGCCAGCAGCTTGGTAGAGGGTTCAAGAGTCCTCTATGGCTACACCTTC	CASSLVEGSRVLYGYTF
TRBV6-5	TRBJ1-1	-	-	TGTGCCAGCAGTTACTCGAGCACTCGGGAGAACACTGAAGCTTTCTTT	CASSYSSTRENTEAFF
TRBV6-1	TRBJ1-2	-	-	TGTGCCAGCAGTGAAGCGCCCTCGGGGTATGGCTACACCTTC	CASSEAPSGYGYTF
TRBV6-5	TRBJ1-5	-	-	TGTGCCAGCAGTTACTCGAGGAGTCAGCCCCAGCATTTT	CASSYSRSQPQHF